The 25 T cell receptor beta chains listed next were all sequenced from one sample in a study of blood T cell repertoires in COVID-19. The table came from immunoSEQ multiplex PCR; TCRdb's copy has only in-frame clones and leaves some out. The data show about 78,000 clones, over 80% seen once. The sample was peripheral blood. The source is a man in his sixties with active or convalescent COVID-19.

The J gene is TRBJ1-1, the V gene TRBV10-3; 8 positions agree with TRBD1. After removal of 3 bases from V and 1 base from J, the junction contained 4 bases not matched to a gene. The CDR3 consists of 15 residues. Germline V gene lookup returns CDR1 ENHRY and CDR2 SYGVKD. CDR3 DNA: TGTGCCATCAGTGATAACAGGGGGAGGAACACTGAAGCTTTCTTT. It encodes CAISDNRGRNTEAFF.

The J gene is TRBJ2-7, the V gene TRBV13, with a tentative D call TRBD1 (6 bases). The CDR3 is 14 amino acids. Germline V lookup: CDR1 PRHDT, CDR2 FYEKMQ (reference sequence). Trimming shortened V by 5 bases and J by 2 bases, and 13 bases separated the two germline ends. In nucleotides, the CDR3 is TGTGCCAGCAGCCCTAACAGGGATGCCTACGAGCAGTACTTC. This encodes CASSPNRDAYEQYF.

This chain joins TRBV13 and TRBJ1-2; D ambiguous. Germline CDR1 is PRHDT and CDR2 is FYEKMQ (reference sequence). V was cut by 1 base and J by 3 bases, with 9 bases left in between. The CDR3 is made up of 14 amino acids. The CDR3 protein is CASSLEGADYGYTF. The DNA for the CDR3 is TGTGCCAGCAGCTTAGAGGGAGCAGACTATGGCTACACCTTC.

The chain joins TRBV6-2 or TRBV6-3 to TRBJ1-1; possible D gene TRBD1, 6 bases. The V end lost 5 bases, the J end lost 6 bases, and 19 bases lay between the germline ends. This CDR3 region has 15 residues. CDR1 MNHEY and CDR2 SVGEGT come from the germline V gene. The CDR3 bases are TGTGCCAGCAGTCCACTACAGGGCCCCTACCCTGAAGCTTTCTTT. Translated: CASSPLQGPYPEAFF.

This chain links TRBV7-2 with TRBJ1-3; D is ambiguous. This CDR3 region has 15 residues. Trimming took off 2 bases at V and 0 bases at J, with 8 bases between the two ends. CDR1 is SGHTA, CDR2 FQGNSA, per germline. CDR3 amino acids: CASSLYGVSGNTIYF. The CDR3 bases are TGTGCCAGCAGCTTATACGGGGTCTCTGGAAACACCATATATTTT. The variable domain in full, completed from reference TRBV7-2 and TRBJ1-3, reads GAGVSQSPSNKVTEKGKDVELRCDPISGHTALYWYRQSLGQGLEFLIYFQGNSAPDKSGLPSDRFSAERTGGSVSTLTIQRTQQEDSAVYLCASSLYGVSGNTIYFGEGSWLTVV.

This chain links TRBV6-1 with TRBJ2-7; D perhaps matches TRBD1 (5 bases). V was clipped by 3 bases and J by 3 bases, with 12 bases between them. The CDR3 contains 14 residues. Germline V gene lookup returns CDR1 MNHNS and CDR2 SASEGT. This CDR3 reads CASSDSGNFYEQYF. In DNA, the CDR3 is TGTGCCAGCAGTGATTCAGGGAACTTCTACGAGCAGTACTTC.

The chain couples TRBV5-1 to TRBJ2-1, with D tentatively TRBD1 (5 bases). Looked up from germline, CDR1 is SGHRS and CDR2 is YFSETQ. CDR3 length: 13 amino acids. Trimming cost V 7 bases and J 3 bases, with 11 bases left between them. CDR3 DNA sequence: TGCGCCAGCTCCTCGCAGGGCTACAATGAGCAGTTCTTC. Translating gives CASSSQGYNEQFF.

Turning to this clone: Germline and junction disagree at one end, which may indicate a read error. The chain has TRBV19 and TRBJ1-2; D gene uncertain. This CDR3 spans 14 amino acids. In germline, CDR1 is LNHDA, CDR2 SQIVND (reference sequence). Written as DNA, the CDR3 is TGTACCAGTGGCGACCGCTGGAGGGACTATGGCTACACCTTC. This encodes CTSGDRWRDYGYTF. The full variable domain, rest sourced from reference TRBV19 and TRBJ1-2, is DGGITQSPKYLFRKEGQNVTLSCEQNLNHDAMYWYRQDPGQGLRLIYYSQIVNDFQKGDIAEGYSVSREKKESFPLTVTSAQKNPTAFYLCTSGDRWRDYGYTFGSGTRLTVV.

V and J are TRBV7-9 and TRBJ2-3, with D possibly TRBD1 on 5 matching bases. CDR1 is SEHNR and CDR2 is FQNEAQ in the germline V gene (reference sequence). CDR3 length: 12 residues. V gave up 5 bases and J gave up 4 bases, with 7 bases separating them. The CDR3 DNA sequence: TGTGCCAGCAGCCAGGGCGCAGATACGCAGTATTTT. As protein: CASSQGADTQYF.

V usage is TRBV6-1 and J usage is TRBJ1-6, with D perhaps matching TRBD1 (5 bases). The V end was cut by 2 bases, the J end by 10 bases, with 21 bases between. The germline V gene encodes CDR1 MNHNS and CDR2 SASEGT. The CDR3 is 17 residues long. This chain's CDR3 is CASSETLIGWRGSPLHF. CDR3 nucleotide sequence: TGTGCCAGCAGTGAAACCTTAATAGGTTGGCGGGGGTCACCCCTCCACTTT.

CDR3 sequence reads: CATSDWDREDTQYF. As DNA, the CDR3 is TGTGCCACCAGTGATTGGGACAGGGAAGATACGCAGTATTTT. V gene TRBV24-1 combines with J gene TRBJ2-3; 9 nucleotides align to TRBD1. The CDR3 totals 14 residues. In germline, CDR1 is KGHDR, CDR2 SFDVKD. With V trimmed by 2 bases and J by 5 bases, 1 base remained unmatched.

CDR3 protein: CASSSGTYTDTQYF. CDR3 DNA: TGTGCCAGCAGCTCCGGGACTTACACAGATACGCAGTATTTT. The chain links TRBV7-2 to TRBJ2-3, with D possibly TRBD2 on 6 matching bases. The CDR3 runs 14 residues. V was trimmed by 4 bases and J by 2 bases, leaving 10 bases between them. CDR1 and CDR2 from the germline V gene are SGHTA and FQGNSA.

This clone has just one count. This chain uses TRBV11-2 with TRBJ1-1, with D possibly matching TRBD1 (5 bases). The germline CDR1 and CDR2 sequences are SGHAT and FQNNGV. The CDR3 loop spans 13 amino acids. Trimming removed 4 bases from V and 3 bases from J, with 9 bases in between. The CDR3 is CASSYTRDTEAFF. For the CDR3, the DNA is TGTGCCAGCAGCTACACCAGGGACACTGAAGCTTTCTTT.

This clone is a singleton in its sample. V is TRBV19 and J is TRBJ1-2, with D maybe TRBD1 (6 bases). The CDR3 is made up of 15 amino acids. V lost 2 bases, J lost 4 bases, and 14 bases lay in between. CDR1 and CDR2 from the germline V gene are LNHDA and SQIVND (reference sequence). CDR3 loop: CASSITGIRSYGYTF. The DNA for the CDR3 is TGTGCCAGTAGTATAACAGGGATTAGGAGCTATGGCTACACCTTC.

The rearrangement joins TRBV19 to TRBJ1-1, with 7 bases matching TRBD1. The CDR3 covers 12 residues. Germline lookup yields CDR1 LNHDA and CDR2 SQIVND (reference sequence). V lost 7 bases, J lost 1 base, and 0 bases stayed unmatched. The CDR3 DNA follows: TGTGCCAGTACAGGGGGGAACACTGAAGCTTTCTTT. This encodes CASTGGNTEAFF.

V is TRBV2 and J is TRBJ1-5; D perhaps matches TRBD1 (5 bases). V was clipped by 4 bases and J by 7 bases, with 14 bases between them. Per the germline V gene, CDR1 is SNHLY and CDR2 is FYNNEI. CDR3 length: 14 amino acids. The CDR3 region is CASSGLEGRQPQHF. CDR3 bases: TGTGCCAGCAGTGGGCTGGAGGGACGACAGCCCCAGCATTTT.

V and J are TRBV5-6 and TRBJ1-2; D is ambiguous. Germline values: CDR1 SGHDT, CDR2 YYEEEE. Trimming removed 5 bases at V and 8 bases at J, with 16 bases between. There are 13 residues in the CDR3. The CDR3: CASSYRSERGYTF. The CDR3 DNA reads TGTGCCAGCAGTTACAGATCCGAGCGGGGCTACACCTTC.

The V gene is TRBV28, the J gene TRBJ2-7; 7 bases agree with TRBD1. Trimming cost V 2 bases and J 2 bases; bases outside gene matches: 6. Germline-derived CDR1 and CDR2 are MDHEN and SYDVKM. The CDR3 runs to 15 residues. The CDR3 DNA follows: TGTGCCAGCAGTTTACCAGGGGGAAACGCCTACGAGCAGTACTTC. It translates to CASSLPGGNAYEQYF.

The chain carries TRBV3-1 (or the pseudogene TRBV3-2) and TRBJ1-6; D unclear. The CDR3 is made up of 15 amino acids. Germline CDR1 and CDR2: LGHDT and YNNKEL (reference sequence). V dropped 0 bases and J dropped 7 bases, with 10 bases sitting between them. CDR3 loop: CASSQDPRGNSPLHF. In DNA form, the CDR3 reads TGTGCCAGCAGCCAAGACCCCCGCGGGAATTCACCCCTCCACTTT.

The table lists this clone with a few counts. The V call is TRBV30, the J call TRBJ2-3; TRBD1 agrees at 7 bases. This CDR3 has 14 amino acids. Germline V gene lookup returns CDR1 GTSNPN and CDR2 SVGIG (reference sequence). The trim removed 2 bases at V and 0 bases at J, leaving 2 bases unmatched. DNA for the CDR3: TGTGCCTGGAGTAGGGGGCAGAGCACAGATACGCAGTATTTT. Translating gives CAWSRGQSTDTQYF.

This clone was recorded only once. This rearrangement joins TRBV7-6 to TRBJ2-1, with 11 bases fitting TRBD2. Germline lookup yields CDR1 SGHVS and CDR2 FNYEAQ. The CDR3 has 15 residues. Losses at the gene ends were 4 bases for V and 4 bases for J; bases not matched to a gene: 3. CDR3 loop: CASSSGTSGYNEQFF. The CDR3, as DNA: TGTGCCAGCAGCTCAGGGACTAGCGGATACAATGAGCAGTTCTTC.

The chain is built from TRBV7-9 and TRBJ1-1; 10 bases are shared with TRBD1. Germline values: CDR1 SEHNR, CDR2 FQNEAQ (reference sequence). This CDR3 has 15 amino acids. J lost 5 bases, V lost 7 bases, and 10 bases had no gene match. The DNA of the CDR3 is TGTGCCAGCACCTCCGTAGGACAGGGGGGAACTGAAGCTTTCTTT. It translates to CASTSVGQGGTEAFF.

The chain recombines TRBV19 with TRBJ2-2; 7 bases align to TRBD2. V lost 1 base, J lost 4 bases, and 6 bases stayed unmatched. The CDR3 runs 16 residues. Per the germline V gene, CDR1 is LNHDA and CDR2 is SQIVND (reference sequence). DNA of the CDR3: TGTGCCAGTAGTATAGTGGGAGGGCGGAGCACCGGGGAGCTGTTTTTT. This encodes CASSIVGGRSTGELFF.

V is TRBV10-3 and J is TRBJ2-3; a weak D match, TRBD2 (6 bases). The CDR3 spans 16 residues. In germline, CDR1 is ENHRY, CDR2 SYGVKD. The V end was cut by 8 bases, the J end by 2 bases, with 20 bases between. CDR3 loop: CAIGTGGGAHTDTQYF. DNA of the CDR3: TGTGCCATCGGTACCGGGGGTGGGGCACACACAGATACGCAGTATTTT.

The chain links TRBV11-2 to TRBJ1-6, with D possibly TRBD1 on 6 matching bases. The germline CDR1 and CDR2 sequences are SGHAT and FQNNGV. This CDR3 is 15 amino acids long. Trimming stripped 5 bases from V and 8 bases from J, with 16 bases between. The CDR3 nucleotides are TGTGCCAGCAGCCCGAACACAGGGACGGATTCACCCCTCCACTTT. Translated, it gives CASSPNTGTDSPLHF.